This TCR beta chain was observed in a study of CD8+ T cells in alopecia areata. Turning to the study itself: Treated patients were given oral tofacitinib, which was dosed at 5 to 10 mg twice daily. Overall study results and limits: TCR sharing was clearer in mice than between patients, perhaps partly owing to patient HLA diversity. Lesional scalp, especially alopecia totalis/universalis, showed higher clonality than normal scalp.

Sequencing relied on a cDNA template that was reverse transcribed from extracted RNA. Measured with immunoSEQ multiplex PCR; TCRdb has only the in-frame clones, and not every one. The data hold about 12,000 clones, with roughly three fifths observed a single time. Those with alopecia areata gave lesional scalp punch biopsies and peripheral blood. This CDR3 has 14 amino acids. The ends were cut back, 4 bases at V and 6 bases at J, with 16 bases in the middle. Looked up from germline, CDR1 is MGHRA and CDR2 is YSYEKL. In this sample, this clone turned up a few times. Antigen specificity is unknown. The source material was skin. This TCR was recovered from a human donor with alopecia areata. The V call is TRBV4-1, the J call TRBJ2-7, with D unclear. The CDR3: CASSPSDRVGEQYF. CDR3 coding DNA: TGCGCCAGCAGCCCCTCGGACCGGGTGGGCGAGCAGTACTTC.